This T cell receptor beta chain comes out of a study of siplizumab effects on memory and regulatory T cells. Study results and caveats: The apparent diversity of naive T cells exceeded that of memory cells, and naive T cells seemed to make a major contribution to the alloresponse. There was no confirmation of the suppressive function of proliferating Tregs from siplizumab cultures.

Sequenced by immunoSEQ multiplex PCR; TCRdb stores in-frame clones only, minus some. The sample lists around 97,000 clones; about 94% were seen once. This clone was observed a single time. Its target is not known. Trimming cost V 1 base and J 2 bases, with 10 bases left between them. The length of the CDR3 is 15 residues. Germline CDR1 reads MNHNS; CDR2 reads SASEGT. Source material: non-Treg CD4+ T cells sorted from blood. This clonotype was obtained from a human donor in good health. V usage is TRBV6-1 and J usage is TRBJ2-3; D gene ambiguous. CDR3 coding DNA: TGTGCCAGCAGTGAAGGAGGCAGCCACACAGATACGCAGTATTTT. As protein: CASSEGGSHTDTQYF.